This record looks at one T cell receptor beta chain sequence and its context. As yet, its antigen is unknown. Other DNA sequences from this sample encode an identical CDR3 as well. The record originates from a study of beta chain features in type 1 diabetes. Germline V gene lookup returns CDR1 DFQATT and CDR2 SNEGSKA (reference sequence). V was pared by 5 bases and J by 5 bases, with 6 bases between. This CDR3 region has 10 residues. TCRB transcripts that were expressed got sequenced, as all of the isolated RNA had been reverse transcribed. TCRdb keeps only in-frame clones here, not all; method: immunoSEQ multiplex PCR. Seen here are 500,000 to 850,000 clones, more than 13% observed once, and the top ten hold 0.035% to 0.045%. Regarding the study as a whole: There was a moderate but significant shortening of TCRB CDR3s in all four CD4+ subsets of Type 1 diabetes patients.

This sequence originates from a man between 18 and 35 years old with type 1 diabetes. Input material: naive CD4+ T cells from blood. The chain carries TRBV20-1 and TRBJ2-5; D unresolved. The CDR3 nucleotides are TGCAGTGCTCCCCAGGAGACCCAGTACTTC. Translated: CSAPQETQYF.